This T cell receptor (beta chain) was sequenced during a study of cytomegalovirus exposure and HLA in healthy donors. Findings of the study overall: Altogether, 160 or so TCR beta chains were recorded as cytomegalovirus-associated. Per published reports, the classifier diagnosed cytomegalovirus status with high specificity and sensitivity.

The method was immunoSEQ multiplex PCR; TCRdb's version includes in-frame clones alone and lacks a portion of them. The sample shows about 240,000 clones, about 86% of them seen only once. The CDR3 spans 14 residues. Germline V CDR1 and CDR2: SQVTM, ANQGSEA. Trimming removed 8 bases from V and 1 base from J; junction bases left unmatched: 10. Of note for this clone: Its antigen remains unidentified.

The sequence was obtained from a man between 18 and 29 years old in good health and CMV-seronegative. Material for sequencing was PBMCs. The chain recombines TRBV29-1 with TRBJ2-5; TRBD1 matches at 7 bases. CDR3 sequence (DNA): TGCAGCTGCCACCGAGGGGGCGGCCAAGAGACCCAGTACTTC. The encoded protein is CSCHRGGGQETQYF.